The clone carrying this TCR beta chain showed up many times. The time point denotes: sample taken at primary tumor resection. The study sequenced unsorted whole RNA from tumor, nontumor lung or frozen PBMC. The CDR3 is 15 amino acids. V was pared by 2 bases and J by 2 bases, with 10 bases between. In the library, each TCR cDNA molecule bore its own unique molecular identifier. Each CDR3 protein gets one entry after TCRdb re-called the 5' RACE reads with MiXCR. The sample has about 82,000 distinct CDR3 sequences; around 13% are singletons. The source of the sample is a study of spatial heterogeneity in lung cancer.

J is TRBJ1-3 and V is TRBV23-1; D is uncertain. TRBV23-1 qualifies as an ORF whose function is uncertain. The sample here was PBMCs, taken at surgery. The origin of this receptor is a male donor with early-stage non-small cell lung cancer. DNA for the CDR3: TGCGCCAGCAGTCAACTGGGGATGACTGGAAACACCATATATTTT. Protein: CASSQLGMTGNTIYF.